This is a list of T cell receptor beta chains from one sample in a study of cytomegalovirus exposure and HLA in healthy donors. Profiled with immunoSEQ multiplex PCR; TCRdb holds only in-frame clones, not every one. The data hold 180,000 or so clones, with about 75% observed a single time. The material sequenced was PBMCs. These receptors all stem from a woman in her thirties or forties in good health and CMV-seropositive. Both conserved end residues are trimmed from each CDR3. The listing skips clone size in some rows; elsewhere it reads once, few, many or a size class.

size: .; V: TRBV2; length: 10; CDR3: ASSSNLYEQY
size: .; V: TRBV19; length: 11; CDR3: ASISGAHNEQF
size: .; V: TRBV11-3; length: 13; CDR3: ASSQGFTPGNTIY
size: few; V: TRBV7-6; length: 11; CDR3: ASSLASRGEQF
size: once; V: TRBV10-3; length: 17; CDR3: AISESWDSSYLAKNIQY
size: .; V: TRBV5-1; length: 14; CDR3: ASSLGSGRSTDTQY
size: .; V: TRBV29-1; length: 11; CDR3: SVVTSGGDEQF
size: .; V: TRBV7-9; length: 11; CDR3: ASSPQGDSPLH
size: .; V: TRBV28; length: 13; CDR3: ASSLWGAGKETQY
size: few; V: TRBV2; length: 13; CDR3: ASSFKAYRTDTQY
size: once; V: TRBV7-3; length: 14; CDR3: ASSPGPGLAPYEQY
size: once; V: TRBV28; length: 15; CDR3: ASSFRRQGGSNQPQH
size: .; V: TRBV14; length: 13; CDR3: ASSQKPGNTEAQY
size: once; V: TRBV7-3; length: 15; CDR3: ASSLTSGRANTDTQY
size: .; V: TRBV5-4; length: 13; CDR3: ASSYSGRVADTQY
size: .; V: TRBV7-6; length: 11; CDR3: ASSRDFNTEAF
size: few; V: TRBV19; length: 15; CDR3: ASSPRTGGGMNTEAF
size: .; V: TRBV11-2; length: 14; CDR3: ASSLVQGPMNTEAF
size: .; V: TRBV19; length: 15; CDR3: ASSTTGMTYSGNTIY
size: few; V: TRBV6-5; length: 14; CDR3: ASSYGGRAGTDTQY
size: .; V: TRBV7-9; length: 9; CDR3: ASATGYEQY
size: .; V: TRBV9; length: 12; CDR3: ASSVGAGGEKLF
size: .; V: TRBV27; length: 13; CDR3: ASTSLRDSLHEQY
size: .; V: TRBV15; length: 17; CDR3: ATSRVHPAGGPISYEQY
size: once; V: TRBV11-2; length: 13; CDR3: ASSSRRGQQETQY
size: .; V: TRBV18; length: 14; CDR3: ASSYADTSSGNTIY
size: .; V: TRBV12-2; length: 16; CDR3: ASRLASSGQGITGELF
size: .; V: TRBV19; length: 14; CDR3: ASTLGRVGGKNIQY
size: .; V: TRBV7-3; length: 13; CDR3: ASSWGGTDTDTQY
size: .; V: TRBV6-6; length: 12; CDR3: ATNRRQGGSPLH
size: .; V: TRBV5-4; length: 12; CDR3: ASSLGSGGNIQY
size: once; V: TRBV25-1; length: 13; CDR3: ASSETSGRTYEQF
size: .; V: TRBV2; length: 11; CDR3: ASNGQGFTEAF
size: .; V: TRBV19; length: 13; CDR3: ASRDHRDKINEQF
size: .; V: TRBV19; length: 13; CDR3: ASTQDTSGANVLT
size: .; V: TRBV2; length: 13; CDR3: ASSEVAGAGNEQF
size: .; V: TRBV18; length: 11; CDR3: ASSLGVNTEAF
size: .; V: TRBV10-3; length: 12; CDR3: AIRPGTDNTEAF
size: .; V: TRBV4-1; length: 13; CDR3: ASSQLGLAGETQY
size: .; V: TRBV7-6; length: 13; CDR3: ASSYGQGAGYEQY
size: few; V: TRBV6-5; length: 14; CDR3: ASSYRRGGRTDTQY
size: .; V: TRBV10-2; length: 14; CDR3: ASSERSQGAFYEQY
size: .; V: TRBV29-1; length: 9; CDR3: SVAEADTQY
size: .; V: TRBV29-1; length: 11; CDR3: SVQTGTSGMHF
size: .; V: TRBV6-5; length: 12; CDR3: ASSYRGRLYEQY
size: .; V: TRBV11-2; length: 12; CDR3: ASSFEGGTDTQY
size: .; V: TRBV7-9; length: 12; CDR3: ASSSSLSADTQY
size: .; V: TRBV2; length: 10; CDR3: ASSLRGEGYT
size: .; V: TRBV7-8; length: 13; CDR3: ASSNGGGFNQPQH
size: .; V: TRBV28; length: 12; CDR3: ASRLTGVAYGYT
size: .; V: TRBV19; length: 13; CDR3: ASSPRTSGTDTQY